This TCR beta chain is drawn from a study of blood T cell repertoires in COVID-19. Study in general: Collection of acute and convalescent COVID-19 samples took place in the United States, Italy and Spain. Sources were T cells, B-cell-depleted T cells, or PBMCs; the material itself was cDNA or gDNA.

This clone was seen only a few times. V lost 5 bases to trimming and J lost 5 bases; unmatched junction nucleotides: 5. This CDR3 comprises 15 residues. In germline, CDR1 is SGHNT, CDR2 YYREEE (reference sequence). How the authors handled the data: Reference gene primers were amplified, and this amplification served to estimate nucleated cell counts. The method was immunoSEQ multiplex PCR; TCRdb's version includes in-frame clones alone and lacks a portion of them. The DNA gave D and trimming, while V, J and clone size come from that table. Found here are over 85,000 clones, about 87% of them singletons; the top ten hold over 15%.

This chain connects TRBV5-4 to TRBJ2-2; 11 bases fit TRBD2. Sequenced material: peripheral blood. The TCR comes from a human donor in a cohort sampled during active COVID-19. CDR3 region: CASSSGRAWTGELFF. DNA of the CDR3: TGTGCCAGCAGTAGCGGGAGGGCCTGGACCGGGGAGCTGTTTTTT.